What follows describes a single T cell receptor (beta chain). The antigen remains unidentified. A single record per CDR3 protein comes from TCRdb applying MiXCR to the 5' RACE reads. The repertoire holds about 64,000 distinct CDR3 sequences, with 20% to 25% as singletons. Study-level findings and limits: Tumor Tregs overlapped most with tumor, then blood, naive CD4+ cells.

The material sequenced was memory CD4+ T cells sorted from a lymph node. Specified subset: memory CD4+ T cells, CD4+CD45RO+CD25-. The source of this sequence is a female donor with breast cancer.

The CDR3, as DNA: TGCAGTGCCCCGGGGGATGCGTCTGGCACTGAAGCTTTCTTT. This sequence encodes CSAPGDASGTEAFF. The rearrangement uses TRBV20-1 and TRBJ1-1, with D maybe TRBD1 (5 bases). Trimming took off 6 bases at V and 4 bases at J, with 18 bases between the two ends. Looked up from germline, CDR1 is DFQATT and CDR2 is SNEGSKA (reference sequence). This CDR3 is built from 14 residues.